This TCR beta chain was captured in a study of blood T cells in healthy people across ages. A remark on this clonotype: Its antigen is unidentified. Germline and junction disagree at one end, which may indicate a read error.

A J-beta primer mix and a sample-barcoded 5' primer were used in a second PCR of roughly 6 to 12 cycles. A single record per CDR3 protein comes from TCRdb applying MiXCR to the 5' RACE reads. The data contain around 800,000 distinct CDR3 sequences, approximately 65% of them seen just once; the ten biggest clones take up approximately 30%. General study results and limits: Older age coincided with a roughly linear decline in TCR beta diversity per million T cells.

Sequencing was done on a sample of blood. This clonotype was obtained from a man younger than 45 in good health.

CDR3: CASSLMGLAPETQYF. Here the CDR3 DNA reads TGTGCCAGCAGTTTAATGGGACTAGCCCCAGAGACCCAGTACTTT. This chain links TRBV28 with TRBJ2-7; 9 bases map to TRBD2. Germline CDR1 is MDHEN and CDR2 is SYDVKM. The CDR3 is 15 residues long.